The text below deals with one T cell receptor beta chain. Its antigen is as yet unknown. The sample is drawn from a study of OX40 agonist ivuxolimab in advanced cancers. Study background: Patients receiving dose escalation had hepatocellular carcinoma, melanoma, renal cell or head and neck cancer. Three patients showed partial responses: one hepatocellular carcinoma and two cutaneous melanoma cases.

Method: immunoSEQ multiplex PCR; TCRdb's copy keeps in-frame clones and lacks some. This table holds tens of thousands of clones, 89% found once. V lost 5 bases and J lost 2, with 16 bases in between. Germline V gives CDR1 PRHDT, CDR2 FYEKMQ (reference sequence). This CDR3 is built from 15 residues. Points from the study as a whole: Low normalized T-cell clonal expansion was additionally recorded for some nonresponders.

Anyone with autoimmune disease history or systemic immunosuppression was excluded. The input for sequencing was CD4+ or CD8+ T cells sorted from blood, taken in a trial of the OX40 agonist ivuxolimab. This rearrangement joins TRBV13 to TRBJ2-7; weak D call: TRBD2 (7 bases). The TCR comes from an adult with an advanced solid tumor such as melanoma, head and neck, liver or kidney cancer. The CDR3 DNA sequence: TGTGCCAGCAGCCGACGGGGGGCCATCGCCTACGAGCAGTACTTC. Its protein product is CASSRRGAIAYEQYF. Supplemented by reference TRBV13 and TRBJ2-7, the full variable domain reads AAGVIQSPRHLIKEKRETATLKCYPIPRHDTVYWYQQGPGQDPQFLISFYEKMQSDKGSIPDRFSAQQFSDYHSELNMSSLELGDSALYFCASSRRGAIAYEQYFGPGTRLTVT.